The 28 T cell receptor beta chains reported below all come from one sample, sequenced in a study of T-cell memory formation after mild COVID-19 (dated by TCRdb to the early 2020s). Library generation was performed with 5' RACE. Sequencing used an Illumina NovaSeq 6000. TCRdb reprocessed the public reads (quality trimming at Q25 with fastp, clone calling with MiXCR) and kept in-frame beta chains. Rows matching on CDR3 protein sequence are summarized as one entry with the most common DNA and genes. For this sample there are 280,000 or so distinct CDR3 sequences; roughly 8.2% appear just once. The biggest ten clones account for approximately 23% of the sample. Source material: PBMCs or a T cell subset sorted from them (not recorded which). These receptors were collected from a man younger than 30 who had mild COVID-19 (a few samples of this study predate the infection). The sample titles of this study are shuffled in the database, so cell type and time point are left out; the donor was told from shared clones.

This clonotype was detected a few times. The chain recombines TRBV11-1 with TRBJ2-1; D ambiguous. Germline values: CDR1 SGHAT, CDR2 FQDESV (reference sequence). The CDR3 runs 17 residues. The germline V and J ends were trimmed by 1 base and 0 bases, with 13 bases remaining between them. CDR3 loop: CASSLVGPISSYNEQFF. The CDR3 DNA reads as TGTGCCAGCAGCTTAGTCGGGCCTATTTCCTCCTACAATGAGCAGTTCTTC.

This clonotype was detected only a few times. J is TRBJ2-3 and V is TRBV6-6; D uncertain. Germline V lookup: CDR1 MNHNY, CDR2 SVGAGI (reference sequence). The CDR3 contains 17 residues. V lost 5 bases and J lost 2, with 20 bases in between. CDR3 nucleotides: TGTGCCAGCAGTCCCACCTGGTCTCCCTCCTCCACAGATACGCAGTATTTT. Its protein is CASSPTWSPSSTDTQYF.

This clonotype was detected ten times or more. CDR3 protein: CASSLERGAYEQYF. For the CDR3, the DNA is TGTGCCAGCAGCTTGGAAAGGGGGGCCTACGAGCAGTACTTC. The J gene is TRBJ2-7, the V gene TRBV5-6, with D perhaps assigned TRBD1 or TRBD2 (6 bases each). CDR3 length equals 14 residues. V was clipped by 0 bases and J by 2 bases, with 9 bases between them. CDR1 is SGHDT and CDR2 is YYEEEE in the germline V gene. Full variable domain (rest looked up from reference TRBV5-6 and TRBJ2-7): DAGVTQSPTHLIKTRGQQVTLRCSPKSGHDTVSWYQQALGQGPQFIFQYYEEEERQRGNFPDRFSGHQFPNYSSELNVNALLLGDSALYLCASSLERGAYEQYFGPGTRLTVT.

The sample holds a few counts of this clonotype. The gene calls are TRBV15 and TRBJ1-5, with TRBD1 matching over 10 bases. With V trimmed by 0 bases and J by 10 bases, 9 bases remained unmatched. There are 16 residues in the CDR3. The germline CDR1 and CDR2 sequences are LNHNV and YYDKDF (reference sequence). In nucleotides, the CDR3 is TGTGCCACCAGCAGAGATTTGGAGACAGGGGGCTTTCCCCAGCATTTT. It yields the protein CATSRDLETGGFPQHF. Full variable domain (remainder filled in from reference TRBV15 and TRBJ1-5): DAMVIQNPRYQVTQFGKPVTLSCSQTLNHNVMYWYQQKSSQAPKLLFHYYDKDFNNEADTPDNFQSRRPNTSFCFLDIRSPGLGDTAMYLCATSRDLETGGFPQHFGDGTRLSIL.

The chain couples TRBV27 to TRBJ1-2; D unclear. V lost 1 base and J 1 base, leaving 7 bases between the germline ends. The germline V gene encodes CDR1 MNHEY and CDR2 SMNVEV (reference sequence). This CDR3 has 14 residues. The CDR3 reads CASSLYGFNYGYTF. The CDR3, as DNA: TGTGCCAGCAGTTTATACGGCTTTAACTATGGCTACACCTTC.

This clonotype occurred a few times. The V gene is TRBV7-9, the J gene TRBJ2-5, with 10 nucleotides matching TRBD2. Germline-derived CDR1 and CDR2 are SEHNR and FQNEAQ (reference sequence). CDR3 length equals 16 residues. Germline trimming cut 3 bases from V and 5 bases from J; bases unmatched to any gene: 9. CDR3 bases: TGTGCCAGCAGCTTTGGAGCGGGGGGGCCGGAGGAGACCCAGTACTTC. This translates into CASSFGAGGPEETQYF.

This clonotype was seen at least ten times. The chain is built from TRBV7-3 and TRBJ2-3; D might be TRBD2 (7 bases). The CDR3 spans 15 residues. V was shortened by 2 bases and J by 4 bases, with 13 bases between the two germline ends. From germline, CDR1 is SGHTA and CDR2 FQGTGA. In nucleotides, the CDR3 is TGTGCCAGCAGCTTAGGGGGGGCGAATTCAGATACGCAGTATTTT. Amino acids: CASSLGGANSDTQYF.

This clonotype was detected many times. V gene TRBV12-3 or TRBV12-4 combines with J gene TRBJ2-1; 10 bases line up with TRBD2. This CDR3 contains 15 residues. Germline trimming cut 3 bases from V and 10 bases from J; bases unmatched to any gene: 9. CDR3 sequence reads: CASSLLAGGAPEQFF. In DNA, the CDR3 is TGTGCCAGCAGTTTGTTAGCGGGGGGCGCTCCCGAGCAGTTCTTC.

This clonotype was detected only a few times. This chain links TRBV19 with TRBJ1-1, with TRBD1 matching 8 bases. The germline V gene has CDR1 LNHDA and CDR2 SQIVND (reference sequence). The CDR3 contains 14 residues. Germline trimming cut 3 bases from V and 1 base from J; bases unmatched to any gene: 1. CDR3 nucleotides: TGTGCCAGTAGTATGGGACAGGAGAACACTGAAGCTTTCTTT. It translates to CASSMGQENTEAFF.

This clonotype occurred a few times. The chain combines TRBV7-3 with TRBJ2-6, with D possibly TRBD2 on 7 matching bases. The V and J ends lost 5 bases and 1 base respectively, with 15 bases between them. The CDR3 is 17 residues long. Looked up from germline, CDR1 is SGHTA and CDR2 is FQGTGA. CDR3 coding DNA: TGTGCCAGCAGCCTTTGGGGGGGGGCGTCTGGGGCCAACGTCCTGACTTTC. This sequence encodes CASSLWGGASGANVLTF.

The chain couples TRBV10-2 to TRBJ1-1; tentative D call: TRBD1 (6 bases). This CDR3 region has 15 residues. V was cut by 0 bases and J by 3 bases, with 11 bases left in between. Germline assignment: CDR1 WSHSY and CDR2 SAAADI. The CDR3 bases are TGCGCCAGCAGTGAGTCGAGGGGGGGTGACACTGAAGCTTTCTTT. The encoded protein is CASSESRGGDTEAFF.

The V gene is TRBV4-3, the J gene TRBJ2-1; 9 nucleotides agree with TRBD2. The CDR3 sequence is 16 residues long. V lost 0 bases to trimming and J lost 8 bases; unmatched junction nucleotides: 8. The germline V gene has CDR1 LGHNA and CDR2 YSLEER. The CDR3 nucleotides read TGCGCCAGCAGCCAAGATGCAGCGGGGGGCGTCGATGAGCAGTTCTTC. Amino acid sequence: CASSQDAAGGVDEQFF.

This clonotype appeared a few times. The chain couples TRBV7-9 to TRBJ1-6; D not resolved. Germline lookup yields CDR1 SEHNR and CDR2 FQNEAQ (reference sequence). Trimming stripped 5 bases from V and 7 bases from J, with 21 bases between. The CDR3 is 17 amino acids. DNA of the CDR3: TGTGCCAGCAGCCCCCAGGCAGGTGATTGGGTGAATTCACCCCTCCACTTT. Residues: CASSPQAGDWVNSPLHF.

The V and J genes are TRBV7-9 and TRBJ2-1; a possible D gene is TRBD2 (5 bases). The CDR3 runs 15 residues. The V end lost 5 bases, the J end lost 2 bases, and 13 bases lay between the germline ends. The germline gives CDR1 SEHNR, CDR2 FQNEAQ (reference sequence). The CDR3 spells CASSHERYAYNEQFF. CDR3 DNA sequence: TGTGCCAGCAGCCACGAGCGGTACGCCTACAATGAGCAGTTCTTC. Based on the CDR3 plus reference TRBV7-9 and TRBJ2-1, the full variable domain is DTGVSQNPRHKITKRGQNVTFRCDPISEHNRLYWYRQTLGQGPEFLTYFQNEAQLEKSRLLSDRFSAERPKGSFSTLEIQRTEQGDSAMYLCASSHERYAYNEQFFGPGTRLTVL.

This clonotype has just a few counts. The chain has TRBV24-1 and TRBJ2-1, with 11 bases identical to TRBD2. The CDR3 extends over 20 amino acids. The germline V gene has CDR1 KGHDR and CDR2 SFDVKD. Unmatched junction bases numbered 11, after V lost 2 bases and J lost 0 bases. The CDR3 bases are TGTGCCACCAGTGATTCCGGGGCTAGCGGGGGGAAAAGCTCCTACAATGAGCAGTTCTTC. Amino acids: CATSDSGASGGKSSYNEQFF.

This clonotype turned up a few times. The chain employs TRBV5-1 and TRBJ1-2; 8 nucleotides line up with TRBD1. V lost 4 bases, J lost 2 bases, and 4 bases stayed unmatched. The CDR3 runs to 14 residues. Looked up from germline, CDR1 is SGHRS and CDR2 is YFSETQ. CDR3 loop: CASSPGDRNYGYTF. CDR3 nucleotide sequence: TGCGCCAGCAGCCCCGGGGACAGGAACTATGGCTACACCTTC.

This clonotype came up many times. V is TRBV10-3 and J is TRBJ2-5; D not certain. CDR3 size: 13 residues. Trimming cost V 3 bases and J 1 base, with 6 bases left between them. Germline CDR1 reads ENHRY; CDR2 reads SYGVKD. CDR3 amino acids: CAISDLLQETQYF. CDR3 DNA: TGTGCCATCAGTGATCTACTCCAAGAGACCCAGTACTTC.

This clonotype turned up a few times. The V and J genes are TRBV6-6 and TRBJ1-2; D not resolved. Germline V CDR1 and CDR2: MNHNY, SVGAGI (reference sequence). The length of the CDR3 is 14 residues. Trimming shortened V by 4 bases and J by 6 bases, and 15 bases separated the two germline ends. The CDR3 DNA follows: TGTGCCAGCAGTTCCCCCGGTGACCGGAATGGCTACACCTTC. This sequence encodes CASSSPGDRNGYTF.

The chain joins TRBV2 to TRBJ1-2; TRBD1 matches at 9 bases. V lost 4 bases to trimming and J lost 6 bases; unmatched junction nucleotides: 6. The CDR3 length is 14 residues. Germline V lookup: CDR1 SNHLY, CDR2 FYNNEI. DNA of the CDR3: TGTGCCAGCAGTGGGGGGGACAGGGTCGATGGCTACACCTTC. Amino acids: CASSGGDRVDGYTF. Complete variable domain (other parts from reference TRBV2 and TRBJ1-2): EPEVTQTPSHQVTQMGQEVILRCVPISNHLYFYWYRQILGQKVEFLVSFYNNEISEKSEIFDDQFSVERPDGSNFTLKIRSTKLEDSAMYFCASSGGDRVDGYTFGSGTRLTVV.

The chain combines TRBV7-9 with TRBJ1-6, with D maybe TRBD1 (6 bases). V lost 4 bases and J lost 7, with 11 bases in between. In germline, CDR1 is SEHNR, CDR2 FQNEAQ (reference sequence). The CDR3 has 14 amino acids. The CDR3: CASSSLDRNSPLHF. The DNA for the CDR3 is TGTGCCAGCAGCTCCTTGGACAGAAATTCACCCCTCCACTTT.

The V and J genes are TRBV4-3 and TRBJ2-1; TRBD2 agrees at 13 bases. CDR1 LGHNA and CDR2 YSLEER come from the germline V gene. The V segment lost 2 bases and the J segment 11 bases; nucleotides outside the gene matches: 6. The CDR3 has 15 residues. The CDR3 nucleotides are TGCGCCAGCAGCCAATCGGGACTAGCGGGGAGTCAGCAGTTCTTC. This sequence encodes CASSQSGLAGSQQFF.

This clonotype was recorded a few times. The chain carries TRBV29-1 and TRBJ1-4; D gene ambiguous. The CDR3 contains 13 residues. Germline-derived CDR1 and CDR2 are SQVTM and ANQGSEA. V shed 6 bases and J shed 5 bases, with 13 bases lying between them. The DNA for the CDR3 is TGCAGCGTGGCCTCGGGGTCGAATGAAAAACTGTTTTTT. Amino acids: CSVASGSNEKLFF.

This clonotype was seen only a few times. V is TRBV6-5 and J is TRBJ2-7; the D gene could be TRBD1 or TRBD2 (5 bases each). V lost 6 bases, J lost 1 base, and 16 bases lay in between. Germline CDR1 and CDR2: MNHEY and SVGAGI. This CDR3 is 15 amino acids long. For the CDR3, the DNA is TGTGCCAGCAGAATCCGGGCCTGGGGGTCCTACGAGCAGTACTTC. It translates to CASRIRAWGSYEQYF.

The sample holds a few counts of this clonotype. The V and J genes are TRBV7-2 and TRBJ1-3; D unclear. Germline V CDR1 and CDR2: SGHTA, FQGNSA. Trimming removed 4 bases from V and 1 base from J, with 8 bases in between. This CDR3 is built from 14 residues. DNA for the CDR3: TGTGCCAGCAGCTCTTTAGGATCTGGAAACACCATATATTTT. Its protein product is CASSSLGSGNTIYF.

This clonotype was detected many times. V gene TRBV7-9 combines with J gene TRBJ1-4; D gene ambiguous. V dropped 0 bases and J dropped 3 bases, with 8 bases sitting between them. The germline CDR1 and CDR2 sequences are SEHNR and FQNEAQ (reference sequence). The CDR3 consists of 15 residues. The CDR3 reads CASSLAPGPNEKLFF. The CDR3 bases are TGTGCCAGCAGCTTAGCGCCGGGCCCTAATGAAAAACTGTTTTTT. The full variable domain, its missing parts supplied by reference TRBV7-9 and TRBJ1-4, is DTGVSQNPRHKITKRGQNVTFRCDPISEHNRLYWYRQTLGQGPEFLTYFQNEAQLEKSRLLSDRFSAERPKGSFSTLEIQRTEQGDSAMYLCASSLAPGPNEKLFFGSGTQLSVL.

The chain uses TRBV30 and TRBJ2-3, with D perhaps TRBD2 (6 bases). V lost 3 bases and J lost 2, with 15 bases in between. The germline V gene encodes CDR1 GTSNPN and CDR2 SVGIG (reference sequence). The CDR3 has 15 amino acids. Here the CDR3 DNA reads TGTGCCTGGAGCGCTTGGAGGGACTCCACAGATACGCAGTATTTT. It is translated as CAWSAWRDSTDTQYF.

This clonotype was seen only a few times. The chain combines TRBV18 with TRBJ1-1; 12 nucleotides match TRBD1. V was clipped by 3 bases and J by 5 bases; unmatched bases: 10. Germline V gene lookup returns CDR1 KGHSH and CDR2 LQKENI. This CDR3 has 17 residues. The CDR3 nucleotides are TGTGCCAGCTCACCCGTGGGGACAGGGGGCGTAGGAACTGAAGCTTTCTTT. Its protein product is CASSPVGTGGVGTEAFF.

The rearrangement joins TRBV9 to TRBJ2-2; the match to TRBD2 covers 8 bases. Per the germline V gene, CDR1 is SGDLS and CDR2 is YYNGEE. The CDR3 spans 17 residues. V lost 4 bases to trimming and J lost 4 bases; unmatched junction nucleotides: 12. The CDR3 DNA sequence: TGTGCCAGCAGCCCATTTCAATCCGGGGGGGGCACCGGGGAGCTGTTTTTT. Translated: CASSPFQSGGGTGELFF. Together with reference TRBV9 and TRBJ2-2, the CDR3 gives the full variable domain: DSGVTQTPKHLITATGQRVTLRCSPRSGDLSVYWYQQSLDQGLQFLIQYYNGEERAKGNILERFSAQQFPDLHSELNLSSLELGDSALYFCASSPFQSGGGTGELFFGEGSRLTVL.